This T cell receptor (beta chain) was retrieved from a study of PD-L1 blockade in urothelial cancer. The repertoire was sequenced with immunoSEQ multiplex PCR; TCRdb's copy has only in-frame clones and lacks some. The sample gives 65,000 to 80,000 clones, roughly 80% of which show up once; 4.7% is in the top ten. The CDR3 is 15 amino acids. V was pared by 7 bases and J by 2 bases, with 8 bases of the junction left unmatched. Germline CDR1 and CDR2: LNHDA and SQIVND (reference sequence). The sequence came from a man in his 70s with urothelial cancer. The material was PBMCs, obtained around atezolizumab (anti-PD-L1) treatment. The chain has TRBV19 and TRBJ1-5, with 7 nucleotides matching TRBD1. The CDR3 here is CASKLEGAGNQPQHF. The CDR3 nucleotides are TGTGCCAGTAAATTAGAGGGGGCGGGCAATCAGCCCCAGCATTTT.